One sample yielded the 21 T cell receptor beta chains listed below, sequenced in a study of T cell responses to AZD1222 COVID-19 vaccine (dated by TCRdb to the early 2020s). The library relied on the immunoSEQ multiplex PCR assay. In its TCRdb copy, this immuneACCESS table keeps in-frame sequences only and misses some clones. Where compared with another copy, unresolved V genes explain less than half of these, and the others have no known cause. Within this sample are fewer than 200,000 clones, with about 87% of them counted one time only. The ten largest clones add up to around 5.8% of the sample. Read against the paper, the sample's time point label means: baseline before first vaccination. The specimen comprised peripheral blood, sampled on day 0 of AZD1222 vaccination. These receptors were obtained from an adult in good health.

The gene calls are TRBV6-1 and TRBJ2-1; 9 positions agree with TRBD1. Germline CDR1 reads MNHNS; CDR2 reads SASEGT. The CDR3 is made up of 16 amino acids. The V segment lost 2 bases and the J segment 6 bases; nucleotides outside the gene matches: 8. DNA for the CDR3: TGTGCCAGCAGTGAATCAGGGGACAGGGTGGGCAATGAGCAGTTCTTC. Protein product: CASSESGDRVGNEQFF.

This CDR3 reads CASSLARLAGSTSTDTQYF. In DNA form, the CDR3 reads TGTGCCAGCAGCTTAGCGAGGCTAGCGGGGTCCACTAGCACAGATACGCAGTATTTT. The rearrangement links TRBV7-8 to TRBJ2-3, with 9 bases that match TRBD2. The V gene's germline CDR1 is SGHVS and CDR2 FQNEAQ. With 0 bases clipped from V and 0 bases from J, the junction kept 10 bases outside the gene matches. This CDR3 contains 19 residues.

This CDR3 reads CASSQDADRAYEQYF. The CDR3 DNA reads as TGCGCCAGCAGCCAAGATGCGGACAGGGCCTACGAGCAGTACTTC. The chain carries TRBV4-3 and TRBJ2-7, with 8 bases that match TRBD1. Losses at the gene ends were 0 bases for V and 2 bases for J; bases not matched to a gene: 3. CDR1 is LGHNA, CDR2 YSLEER, per germline. The CDR3 is made up of 15 amino acids.

This chain links TRBV5-4 with TRBJ2-2; D remains ambiguous. Deletions cut 1 base from V and 1 base from J, with 8 bases between. Germline V gene data show CDR1 as SGHNT and CDR2 as YYREEE (reference sequence). This CDR3 has 15 amino acids. CDR3 sequence reads: CASSLMAKNTGELFF. The DNA for the CDR3 is TGTGCCAGCAGCTTGATGGCAAAGAACACCGGGGAGCTGTTTTTT.

The chain couples TRBV14 to TRBJ1-4, with no clear D. Germline V gene lookup returns CDR1 SGHDN and CDR2 FVKESK. V dropped 0 bases and J dropped 11 bases, with 19 bases sitting between them. CDR3 length equals 16 residues. In DNA form, the CDR3 reads TGTGCCAGCAGCCAAGAACCGGGCCCTAAGATTGGGAAACTGTTTTTT. Translation gives CASSQEPGPKIGKLFF.

This chain links TRBV5-1 with TRBJ2-1, with 8 nucleotides matching TRBD2. The germline V gene encodes CDR1 SGHRS and CDR2 YFSETQ. With V trimmed by 3 bases and J by 7 bases, 3 bases remained unmatched. The CDR3 loop spans 13 amino acids. The CDR3 coding sequence is TGCGCCAGCAGCTCGCCGGGAGGGAATGAGCAGTTCTTC. Translating it yields CASSSPGGNEQFF. The variable domain in full, completed from reference TRBV5-1 and TRBJ2-1, reads KAGVTQTPRYLIKTRGQQVTLSCSPISGHRSVSWYQQTPGQGLQFLFEYFSETQRNKGNFPGRFSGRQFSNSRSEMNVSTLELGDSALYLCASSSPGGNEQFFGPGTRLTVL.

This clone appeared once. The chain joins TRBV14 to TRBJ1-5; unclear D gene. The V and J ends lost 0 bases and 7 bases respectively, with 7 bases between them. The CDR3 length is 13 residues. Looked up from germline, CDR1 is SGHDN and CDR2 is FVKESK. In nucleotides, the CDR3 is TGTGCCAGCAGCCAAGATAGGAGACAGCCCCAGCATTTT. It is translated as CASSQDRRQPQHF.

This clone was seen just once. This chain uses TRBV5-1 with TRBJ2-3; D perhaps matches TRBD2 (7 bases). With 4 bases removed from V and 5 bases from J, the gap between germline ends came to 20 bases. There are 16 residues in the CDR3. Germline values: CDR1 SGHRS, CDR2 YFSETQ. The CDR3 coding sequence is TGCGCCAGCAGCCCCGATCGGCAAGGGGGGGGAGATACGCAGTATTTT. Its protein is CASSPDRQGGGDTQYF.

The genes are TRBV4-2 and TRBJ2-5, with D possibly matching TRBD1 (5 bases). CDR3 length: 15 amino acids. Trimming cost V 1 base and J 5 bases, with 14 bases left between them. The germline gives CDR1 LGHNA, CDR2 YNFKEQ. CDR3 coding DNA: TGTGCCAGCAGCCAAGGGACACAAAAGGGGGAGACCCAGTACTTC. Amino acid sequence: CASSQGTQKGETQYF.

The rearrangement links TRBV19 to TRBJ1-5; the match to TRBD1 covers 7 bases. Germline CDR1 is LNHDA and CDR2 is SQIVND (reference sequence). The J segment lost 3 bases and the V segment lost 5 bases, leaving 7 bases of the junction unmatched. The CDR3 covers 15 residues. The CDR3 region has the DNA TGTGCCAGTAGTTCGAACGAGGGGGCCAATCAGCCCCAGCATTTT. Encoded protein: CASSSNEGANQPQHF.

This clone is a singleton in its sample. The chain has TRBV2 and TRBJ1-1, with a possible D match to TRBD1 (5 bases). The CDR3 has 16 amino acids. Trimming left V 8 bases short and J 0 bases short, with 19 bases between. Germline values: CDR1 SNHLY, CDR2 FYNNEI. CDR3 bases: TGTGCCAGCGGGGGGGGAGTTGGGTTCCTGAACACTGAAGCTTTCTTT. Encoded protein: CASGGGVGFLNTEAFF.

The chain carries TRBV10-3 and TRBJ1-4, with D possibly matching TRBD1 (6 bases). Trimming removed 3 bases at V and 8 bases at J, with 13 bases between. The CDR3 extends over 14 amino acids. The germline V gene has CDR1 ENHRY and CDR2 SYGVKD. CDR3 loop: CAISEYREVEKLFF. The CDR3 nucleotides read TGTGCCATCAGTGAATACAGGGAGGTCGAAAAACTGTTTTTT.

This sequence joins TRBV5-1 and TRBJ1-2, with TRBD1 matching over 9 bases. The V segment lost 5 bases and the J segment 3 bases; nucleotides outside the gene matches: 8. The CDR3 totals 15 residues. CDR1 and CDR2 (germline): SGHRS, YFSETQ. The CDR3 DNA follows: TGCGCCAGCAGGCCCGGGACAGGGTTTCACTATGGCTACACCTTC. Protein product: CASRPGTGFHYGYTF.

The V and J genes are TRBV5-5 and TRBJ2-7, with D perhaps assigned TRBD1 or TRBD2 (5 bases each). Germline-derived CDR1 and CDR2 are SGHKS and YYEKEE (reference sequence). Trimming shortened V by 5 bases and J by 0 bases, and 18 bases separated the two germline ends. The CDR3 runs 16 residues. This CDR3 is CASSYRDPLFSYEQYF. CDR3 sequence (DNA): TGTGCCAGCAGTTACCGGGACCCCCTGTTCTCCTACGAGCAGTACTTC.

This clone has a handful of counts. V usage is TRBV7-9 and J usage is TRBJ1-3; D call uncertain. V was cut by 5 bases and J by 4 bases, with 15 bases left in between. The CDR3 sequence is 15 residues long. The germline gives CDR1 SEHNR, CDR2 FQNEAQ (reference sequence). The CDR3 sequence: CASSPKARLGNTIYF. The CDR3 region has the DNA TGTGCCAGCAGCCCCAAAGCCCGTTTGGGAAACACCATATATTTT.

This chain joins TRBV18 and TRBJ2-2; either TRBD1 or TRBD2 may fit D (5 bases each). The CDR3 consists of 16 residues. Looked up from germline, CDR1 is KGHSH and CDR2 is LQKENI. The germline V and J ends were trimmed by 3 bases and 4 bases, with 15 bases remaining between them. Here the CDR3 DNA reads TGTGCCAGCTCACCTATGTCCGGGGCCCTCACCGGGGAGCTGTTTTTT. Its protein product is CASSPMSGALTGELFF.

J is TRBJ1-5 and V is TRBV7-2, with D unclear. V was cut by 2 bases and J by 2 bases, with 10 bases left in between. Germline V lookup: CDR1 SGHTA, CDR2 FQGNSA. The CDR3 loop spans 15 amino acids. CDR3 region: CASSLRLTGNQPQHF. The CDR3 coding sequence is TGTGCCAGCAGCTTAAGGCTTACAGGCAATCAGCCCCAGCATTTT. Together with reference TRBV7-2 and TRBJ1-5, the CDR3 gives the full variable domain: GAGVSQSPSNKVTEKGKDVELRCDPISGHTALYWYRQSLGQGLEFLIYFQGNSAPDKSGLPSDRFSAERTGGSVSTLTIQRTQQEDSAVYLCASSLRLTGNQPQHFGDGTRLSIL.

This clone was observed once. The V gene is TRBV4-3, the J gene TRBJ1-4; possible D gene TRBD1, 5 bases. V was pared by 0 bases and J by 0 bases, with 11 bases between. Per germline, CDR1 LGHNA and CDR2 YSLEER. The CDR3 length is 17 residues. CDR3 nucleotides: TGCGCCAGCAGCCAAGATCTGGGGGGATCAACTAATGAAAAACTGTTTTTT. It is translated as CASSQDLGGSTNEKLFF.

The CDR3 sequence: CASSQARVTQYF. The CDR3 DNA is TGTGCCAGCAGCCAAGCACGGGTTACGCAGTATTTT. The chain links TRBV14 to TRBJ2-3; D remains ambiguous. Per germline, CDR1 SGHDN and CDR2 FVKESK. Trimming took off 1 base at V and 8 bases at J, with 7 bases between the two ends. This CDR3 is built from 12 residues. The variable domain in full, completed from reference TRBV14 and TRBJ2-3, reads EAGVTQFPSHSVIEKGQTVTLRCDPISGHDNLYWYRRVMGKEIKFLLHFVKESKQDESGMPNNRFLAERTGGTYSTLKVQPAELEDSGVYFCASSQARVTQYFGPGTRLTVL.

The chain couples TRBV9 to TRBJ2-6, with D tentatively TRBD1 (5 bases). Trimming pared 2 bases from V and 0 bases from J, leaving 9 bases between. The CDR3 sequence is 16 residues long. Germline values: CDR1 SGDLS, CDR2 YYNGEE. The CDR3 sequence: CASSVDSFSGANVLTF. The CDR3 coding sequence is TGTGCCAGCAGCGTCGACAGTTTCTCTGGGGCCAACGTCCTGACTTTC.

V is TRBV4-2 and J is TRBJ2-3; unclear D gene. From germline, CDR1 is LGHNA and CDR2 YNFKEQ. V shed 6 bases and J shed 3 bases, with 19 bases lying between them. The CDR3 extends over 16 amino acids. The CDR3 DNA reads as TGTGCCAGCAGTCCCCGGACCGGTGGGGAAACAGATACGCAGTATTTT. It is translated as CASSPRTGGETDTQYF.